These T cell receptor beta chains were read from a single sample in a study of T cell responses to AZD1222 COVID-19 vaccine. This table comes from immunoSEQ multiplex PCR, and its TCRdb copy is limited to in-frame clones, with some not included. The sample records about 110,000 clones, 87% being singletons. The sample in question was peripheral blood, obtained 28 days after the second AZD1222 dose. These receptors were collected from an adult who received the AZD1222 COVID-19 vaccine. Both conserved end residues are part of each CDR3. A D gene is named only where the DNA matches it firmly. Size is omitted from some rows. Given values are once, few, many or a class for expanded clones.

>TRBJ2-7|TRBD1|few|TRBV4-3
CASSQDVTGISYEQYF
TGCGCCAGCAGCCAAGACGTGACAGGGATCTCCTACGAGCAGTACTTC
>TRBJ1-5|.|.|TRBV20-1
CSASSRQGYQPQHF
TGCAGTGCTAGTTCTCGGCAGGGGTATCAGCCCCAGCATTTT
>TRBJ2-2|.|once|TRBV5-6
CASSRGGYTGELFF
TGTGCCAGCAGCCGCGGAGGGTACACCGGGGAGCTGTTTTTT
>TRBJ2-2|TRBD1|few|TRBV25-1
CASRDRGQGGELFF
TGTGCCAGCAGGGACAGGGGGCAGGGCGGGGAGCTGTTTTTT
>TRBJ1-3|.|.|TRBV19
CASRSFMSSGNTIYF
TGTGCCAGTAGGAGCTTCATGAGTTCGGGGAACACCATATATTTT
>TRBJ2-3|TRBD2|.|TRBV19
CASSIELVAGHTDTQYF
TGTGCCAGTAGTATAGAATTGGTAGCGGGGCACACAGATACGCAGTATTTT
>TRBJ1-2|.|.|TRBV9
CASSVGDFYGYTF
TGTGCCAGCAGCGTAGGTGACTTCTATGGCTACACCTTC
>TRBJ1-5|TRBD1|.|TRBV5-1
CASSLRQGASPQHF
TGCGCCAGCAGCTTGAGACAGGGCGCATCGCCCCAGCATTTT
>TRBJ1-1|.|.|TRBV24-1
CATSEGGGADTEAFF
TGTGCCACCAGTGAGGGGGGGGGCGCGGACACTGAAGCTTTCTTT
>TRBJ2-3|TRBD2|once|TRBV5-1
CASSLQTSGGATQYF
TGCGCCAGCAGCTTACAGACTAGCGGGGGGGCAACGCAGTATTTT
>TRBJ1-4|.|.|TRBV12-3/TRBV12-4
CASTATNEKLFF
TGTGCCAGTACAGCCACTAATGAAAAACTGTTTTTT
>TRBJ1-1|.|few|TRBV9
CASSPPGGNTEAFF
TGTGCCAGCAGCCCACCGGGGGGGAACACTGAAGCTTTCTTT
>TRBJ1-5|.|.|TRBV19
CASSIGWERNQPQHF
TGTGCCAGTAGTATAGGTTGGGAGCGCAATCAGCCCCAGCATTTT
>TRBJ1-1|TRBD1|.|TRBV3-1/TRBV3-2
CASIPGQGAETEAFF
TGTGCCAGCATTCCGGGACAGGGGGCTGAAACTGAAGCTTTCTTT
>TRBJ1-2|.|.|TRBV28
CASSFLERANYGYTF
TGTGCCAGCAGTTTTCTGGAGAGGGCTAACTATGGCTACACCTTC
>TRBJ2-3|TRBD2|.|TRBV7-2
CASSLSSAGGQDTQYF
TGTGCCAGCAGCTTGAGTTCCGCGGGGGGGCAAGATACGCAGTATTTT